The sample holds many counts of the clone carrying this T cell receptor (beta chain). Its specificity is not known. CDR1 is MDHEN and CDR2 is SYDVKM in the germline V gene. The CDR3 length is 15 residues. The V end was cut by 2 bases, the J end by 7 bases, with 14 bases between. The data stem from a study of T cells in Graves' hyperthyroidism and ophthalmopathy. Study-level background: Peripheral blood specimens were obtained at initial diagnosis, prior to any treatment.

TCR beta CDR3 regions were amplified from RNA transcripts. HTBI primers were used for first-round RT-PCR of the TCR CDR3. TCRdb ran MiXCR on the multiplex PCR reads and lists one entry per CDR3 protein. The sample shows 300,000 to 450,000 distinct CDR3 sequences, more than 11% of them seen only once. Study-level findings and limits: Separation of ophthalmopathy from stable hyperthyroidism was achieved by a 13 V-J model. Before onset, by a median of approximately 6.8 months, the model predicted ophthalmopathy. Most thyroid clonotypes that were expanded above 0.001 also turned up in blood.

Sequenced material: blood. J is TRBJ2-2 and V is TRBV28, with no clear D. The clonotype originates from a woman aged 55-70 years with Graves' hyperthyroidism. The CDR3, as DNA: TGTGCCAGCAGTTTACTATCGAGGAAGGGCGGGGAGCTGTTTTTT. It codes for CASSLLSRKGGELFF. The complete variable domain, with remaining parts taken from reference TRBV28 and TRBJ2-2, reads DVKVTQSSRYLVKRTGEKVFLECVQDMDHENMFWYRQDPGLGLRLIYFSYDVKMKEKGDIPEGYSVSREKKERFSLILESASTNQTSMYLCASSLLSRKGGELFFGEGSRLTVL.